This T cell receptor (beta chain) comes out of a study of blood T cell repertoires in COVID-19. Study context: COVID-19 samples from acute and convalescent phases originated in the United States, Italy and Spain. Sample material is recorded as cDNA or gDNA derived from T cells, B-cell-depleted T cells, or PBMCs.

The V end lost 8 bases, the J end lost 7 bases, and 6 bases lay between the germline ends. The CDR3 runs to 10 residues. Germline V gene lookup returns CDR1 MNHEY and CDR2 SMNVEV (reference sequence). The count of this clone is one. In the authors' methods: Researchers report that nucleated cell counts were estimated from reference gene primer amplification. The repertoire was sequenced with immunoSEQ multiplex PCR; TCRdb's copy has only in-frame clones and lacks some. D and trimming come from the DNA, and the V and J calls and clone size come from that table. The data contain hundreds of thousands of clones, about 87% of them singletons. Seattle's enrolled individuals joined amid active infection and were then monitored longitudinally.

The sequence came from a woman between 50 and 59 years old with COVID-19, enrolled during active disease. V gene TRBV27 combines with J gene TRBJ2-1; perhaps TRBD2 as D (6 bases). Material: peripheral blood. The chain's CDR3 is CASGGNEQFF. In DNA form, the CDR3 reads TGTGCCAGCGGAGGGAATGAGCAGTTCTTC.